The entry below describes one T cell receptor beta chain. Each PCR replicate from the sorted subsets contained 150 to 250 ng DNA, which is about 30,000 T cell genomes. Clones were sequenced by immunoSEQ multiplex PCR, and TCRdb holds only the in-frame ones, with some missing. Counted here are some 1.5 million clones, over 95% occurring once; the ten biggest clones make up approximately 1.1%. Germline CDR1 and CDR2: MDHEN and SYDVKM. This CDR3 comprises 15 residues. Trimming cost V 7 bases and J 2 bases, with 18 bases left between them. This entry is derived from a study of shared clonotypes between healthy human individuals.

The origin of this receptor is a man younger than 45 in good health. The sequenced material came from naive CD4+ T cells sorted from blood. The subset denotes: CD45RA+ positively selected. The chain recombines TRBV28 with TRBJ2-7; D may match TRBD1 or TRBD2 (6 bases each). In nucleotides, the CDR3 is TGTGCCAGCACGGAAGGGGGGACACGCGCCTACGAGCAGTACTTC. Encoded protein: CASTEGGTRAYEQYF.